The rows below give T cell receptor beta chains drawn from one sample of a study of T-cell reconstitution after alpha-beta-depleted transplantation in children. TCRdb fed the PCR reads into MiXCR, producing one record per CDR3 protein. Among 700,000 to 950,000 distinct CDR3 sequences listed, approximately 15% were seen once. Sample: PBMCs, mostly from graft donor cells, taken 360 days after TCRalphabeta/CD19-depleted stem cell transplant. All receptors derive from a male patient aged 10 to 17 who had a stem cell transplant for acute lymphoblastic leukemia, so the T cells may come from the graft donor. The CDR3 runs from the conserved cysteine through the conserved F or W. A D gene is named only where the DNA matches it firmly. Only some rows state a clone size, as once, few, many or a class for expanded clones.

d_gene: -; v_gene: TRBV5-1; abundance: few; CDR3aa: CASTQEALGDTQYF
d_gene: -; v_gene: TRBV5-1; abundance: few; CDR3aa: CASSFPRLRGGNYGYTF
d_gene: -; v_gene: TRBV10-3; abundance: -; CDR3aa: CAIRFNSPLHF
d_gene: -; v_gene: TRBV12-3/TRBV12-4; abundance: few; CDR3aa: CASFLGQPPYEQYF
d_gene: -; v_gene: TRBV4-2; abundance: -; CDR3aa: CASSQNRVGNTEAFF
d_gene: -; v_gene: TRBV20-1; abundance: -; CDR3aa: CSAETWNEQFF
d_gene: -; v_gene: TRBV7-9; abundance: few; CDR3aa: CASSLAVGVTDTQYF
d_gene: -; v_gene: TRBV6-1; abundance: -; CDR3aa: CASRPTATNEKLFF
d_gene: -; v_gene: TRBV5-8; abundance: -; CDR3aa: CASSLRWVGRTDTQYF
d_gene: -; v_gene: TRBV11-2; abundance: -; CDR3aa: CASSLRQATGELFF
d_gene: -; v_gene: TRBV5-1; abundance: many; CDR3aa: CASSLDATYEQYF
d_gene: -; v_gene: TRBV20-1; abundance: -; CDR3aa: CSARGSLNYEQYF
d_gene: -; v_gene: TRBV28; abundance: few; CDR3aa: CASSVLAGYYNEQFF
d_gene: TRBD1; v_gene: TRBV11-2; abundance: few; CDR3aa: CASSPRTGPDEQYF
d_gene: -; v_gene: TRBV7-6; abundance: -; CDR3aa: CASSLFSNTGELFF
d_gene: TRBD2; v_gene: TRBV12-3/TRBV12-4; abundance: -; CDR3aa: CASSFGGGRDYEQYF
d_gene: -; v_gene: TRBV6-2/TRBV6-3; abundance: -; CDR3aa: CASRTSVGYTEAFF
d_gene: TRBD1; v_gene: TRBV27; abundance: -; CDR3aa: CASSPKTGVYEQYF
d_gene: -; v_gene: TRBV5-5; abundance: many; CDR3aa: CASSAGQQETQYF
d_gene: -; v_gene: TRBV20-1; abundance: few; CDR3aa: CSAETDTQYF
d_gene: TRBD2; v_gene: TRBV10-3; abundance: -; CDR3aa: CAIKGSGRVTGELFF
d_gene: -; v_gene: TRBV20-1; abundance: few; CDR3aa: CSARGVADTQYF
d_gene: -; v_gene: TRBV12-3/TRBV12-4; abundance: -; CDR3aa: CASSGAGEPMNTEAFF
d_gene: TRBD1; v_gene: TRBV7-6; abundance: -; CDR3aa: CASSLDRGSSYNEQFF
d_gene: -; v_gene: TRBV10-3; abundance: few; CDR3aa: CAISESKGYIAKNIQYF
d_gene: -; v_gene: TRBV24-1; abundance: -; CDR3aa: CATSADGYEQYF
d_gene: TRBD1; v_gene: TRBV30; abundance: -; CDR3aa: CAWSYPGTVFNQPQHF
d_gene: -; v_gene: TRBV7-3; abundance: -; CDR3aa: CASSFSNSNEQFF
d_gene: -; v_gene: TRBV20-1; abundance: few; CDR3aa: CSASRTEGNQPQHF
d_gene: -; v_gene: TRBV20-1; abundance: -; CDR3aa: CSASRRSLVTDEQYF
d_gene: -; v_gene: TRBV15; abundance: few; CDR3aa: CATSGLRTDTQYF
d_gene: -; v_gene: TRBV6-4; abundance: -; CDR3aa: CASSDSKGPFCEQYF
d_gene: TRBD2; v_gene: TRBV3-1; abundance: -; CDR3aa: CASSQAGGRTDTQYF